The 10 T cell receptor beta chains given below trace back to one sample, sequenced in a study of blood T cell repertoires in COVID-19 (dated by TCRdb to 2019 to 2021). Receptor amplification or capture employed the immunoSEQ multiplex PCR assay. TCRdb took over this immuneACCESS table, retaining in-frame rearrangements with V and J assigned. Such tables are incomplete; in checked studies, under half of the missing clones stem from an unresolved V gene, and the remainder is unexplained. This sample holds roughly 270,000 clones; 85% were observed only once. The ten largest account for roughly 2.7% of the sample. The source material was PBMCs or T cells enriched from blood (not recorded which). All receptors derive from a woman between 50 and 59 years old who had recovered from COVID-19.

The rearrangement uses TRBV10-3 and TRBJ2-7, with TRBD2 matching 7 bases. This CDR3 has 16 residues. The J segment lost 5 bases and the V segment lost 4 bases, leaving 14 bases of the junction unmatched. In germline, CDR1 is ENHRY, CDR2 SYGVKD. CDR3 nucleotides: TGTGCCATCAGTGTACTCGAATCGGGAGGCTCGAACGAGCAGTACTTC. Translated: CAISVLESGGSNEQYF.

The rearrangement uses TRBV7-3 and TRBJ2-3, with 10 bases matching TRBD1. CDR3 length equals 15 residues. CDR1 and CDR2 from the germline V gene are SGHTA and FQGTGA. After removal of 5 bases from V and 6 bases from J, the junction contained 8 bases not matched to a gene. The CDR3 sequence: CASSPRGTGEDTQYF. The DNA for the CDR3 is TGTGCCAGCAGCCCTAGGGGGACAGGGGAGGATACGCAGTATTTT.

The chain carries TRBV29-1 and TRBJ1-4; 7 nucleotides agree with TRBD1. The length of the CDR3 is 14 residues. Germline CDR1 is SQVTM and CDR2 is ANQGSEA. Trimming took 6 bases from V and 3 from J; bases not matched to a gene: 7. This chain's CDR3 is CSVRTGTANEKLFF. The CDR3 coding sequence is TGCAGCGTCAGGACCGGGACAGCTAATGAAAAACTGTTTTTT. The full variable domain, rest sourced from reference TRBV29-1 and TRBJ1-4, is SAVISQKPSRDICQRGTSLTIQCQVDSQVTMMFWYRQQPGQSLTLIATANQGSEATYESGFVIDKFPISRPNLTFSTLTVSNMSPEDSSIYLCSVRTGTANEKLFFGSGTQLSVL.

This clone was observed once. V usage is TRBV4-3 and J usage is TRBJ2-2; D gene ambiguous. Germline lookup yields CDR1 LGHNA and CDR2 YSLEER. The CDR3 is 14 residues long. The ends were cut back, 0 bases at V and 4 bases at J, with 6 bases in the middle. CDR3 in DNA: TGCGCCAGCAGCCAAGAGAGGCCCACCGGGGAGCTGTTTTTT. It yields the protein CASSQERPTGELFF.

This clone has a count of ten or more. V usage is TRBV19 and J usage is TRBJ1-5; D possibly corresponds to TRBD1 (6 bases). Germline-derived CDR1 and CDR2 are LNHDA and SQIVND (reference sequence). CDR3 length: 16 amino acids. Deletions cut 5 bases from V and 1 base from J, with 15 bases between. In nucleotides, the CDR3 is TGTGCCAGTAGTGTACTCCCAGGGGAGAGCAATCAGCCCCAGCATTTT. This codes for CASSVLPGESNQPQHF.

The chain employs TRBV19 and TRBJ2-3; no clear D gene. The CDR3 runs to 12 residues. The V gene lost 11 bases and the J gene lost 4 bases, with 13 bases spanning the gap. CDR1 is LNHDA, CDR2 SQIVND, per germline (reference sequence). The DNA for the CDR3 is TGTGCCTCCTCCCCCATAGCAGATACGCAGTATTTT. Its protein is CASSPIADTQYF.

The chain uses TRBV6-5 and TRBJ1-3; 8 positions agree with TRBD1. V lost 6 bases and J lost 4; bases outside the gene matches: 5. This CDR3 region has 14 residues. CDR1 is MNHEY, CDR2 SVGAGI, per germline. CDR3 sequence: CASRSGTGGNTIYF. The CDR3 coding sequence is TGTGCCAGCAGGTCCGGGACAGGCGGAAACACCATATATTTT.

In nucleotides, the CDR3 is TGTGCCAGCACCACCGGACAGGCGAATCGAATGAACACTGAAGCTTTCTTT. This gives the protein CASTTGQANRMNTEAFF. V is TRBV7-8 and J is TRBJ1-1; 7 nucleotides match TRBD1. The CDR3 covers 17 residues. V gave up 7 bases and J gave up 0 bases; unmatched junction bases: 14. Per the germline V gene, CDR1 is SGHVS and CDR2 is FQNEAQ.

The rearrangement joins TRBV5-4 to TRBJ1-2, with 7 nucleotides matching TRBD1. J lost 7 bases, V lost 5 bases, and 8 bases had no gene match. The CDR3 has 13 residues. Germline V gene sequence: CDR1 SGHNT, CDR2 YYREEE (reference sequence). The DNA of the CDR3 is TGTGCCAGCAGTATACAGGGGATCTCTGGCTACACCTTC. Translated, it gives CASSIQGISGYTF.

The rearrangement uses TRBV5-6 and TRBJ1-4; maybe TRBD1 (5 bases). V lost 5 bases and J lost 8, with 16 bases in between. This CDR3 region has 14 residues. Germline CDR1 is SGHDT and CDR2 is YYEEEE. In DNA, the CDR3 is TGTGCCAGCAGAATGGGGCAGGGAGGGGAAAAACTGTTTTTT. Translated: CASRMGQGGEKLFF. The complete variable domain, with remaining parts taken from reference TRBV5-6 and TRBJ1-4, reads DAGVTQSPTHLIKTRGQQVTLRCSPKSGHDTVSWYQQALGQGPQFIFQYYEEEERQRGNFPDRFSGHQFPNYSSELNVNALLLGDSALYLCASRMGQGGEKLFFGSGTQLSVL.